The 27 T cell receptor beta chains below all came from one sample that was sequenced in a study of T cell repertoires in cytomegalovirus infection. One entry per CDR3 protein results from TCRdb running MiXCR on the reads. The data hold around 180,000 distinct CDR3 sequences, with about 28% observed a single time. Sequenced input: PBMCs. The receptors were gathered from a human donor in good health (CMV status not recorded). Some clones in this sample may be carry-over from other donors' samples.

As regards this clonotype: The junction shows a germline mismatch at one end, possibly a read error. The V gene is TRBV28, the J gene TRBJ2-2; 7 bases line up with TRBD1. CDR3 length: 14 residues. Germline V gene lookup returns CDR1 MDHEN and CDR2 SYDVKM. CDR3 in amino acids: CTSISGQHTGELFF. The DNA of the CDR3 is TGTACCAGCATCTCGGGACAGCACACCGGGGAGCTGTTTTTT.

The rearrangement joins TRBV19 to TRBJ1-2; 9 bases line up with TRBD1. CDR3 length: 15 residues. Germline lookup yields CDR1 LNHDA and CDR2 SQIVND (reference sequence). J gave up 10 bases and V 5 bases, and 14 bases lay outside the gene matches. CDR3 residues: CASSWTGVPRINYTF. CDR3 nucleotide sequence: TGTGCCAGTAGTTGGACAGGGGTCCCTAGGATAAACTACACCTTC.

Many counts were recorded for this clonotype. The chain uses TRBV6-5 and TRBJ2-7; TRBD1 agrees at 7 bases. The CDR3 covers 13 residues. Germline-derived CDR1 and CDR2 are MNHEY and SVGAGI. With 5 bases clipped from V and 5 bases from J, the junction kept 6 bases outside the gene matches. For the CDR3, the DNA is TGTGCCAGCAGTCAACAGGGGACCCACGAGCAGTACTTC. It encodes CASSQQGTHEQYF.

This clonotype was counted a few times. This chain links TRBV30 with TRBJ2-2; 9 bases line up with TRBD1. The V gene end was trimmed by 3 bases and the J gene end by 3 bases; junction bases not matched to a gene: 8. The CDR3 is 16 residues long. Germline V gene lookup returns CDR1 GTSNPN and CDR2 SVGIG (reference sequence). The CDR3: CAWRITGGADTGELFF. CDR3 in DNA: TGTGCCTGGAGGATAACAGGGGGCGCGGACACCGGGGAGCTGTTTTTT.

This clonotype was counted at least ten times. The DNA for the CDR3 is TGTGCCAGCAGCTTAAGGGCCTCCTATAATTCACCCCTCCACTTT. This codes for CASSLRASYNSPLHF. The chain recombines TRBV7-2 with TRBJ1-6; no firm D call. Germline V gene data show CDR1 as SGHTA and CDR2 as FQGNSA. Deletions cut 2 bases from V and 0 bases from J, with 5 bases between. The CDR3 is 15 residues long.

Concerning this clonotype: A read error may be the cause here, since a much bigger clone is one base away. V and J are TRBV7-2 and TRBJ1-5, with D perhaps matching TRBD1 (5 bases). CDR1 and CDR2 from the germline V gene are SGHTA and FQGNSA. There are 13 residues in the CDR3. The CDR3 DNA sequence: TGTGCCAGCAGCCCGGGGACCAATCAGCCCCACCATTTT. Translation: CASSPGTNQPHHF.

The chain employs TRBV18 and TRBJ1-4; D is perhaps TRBD1 (5 bases). The CDR3 is 15 amino acids. With 0 bases removed from V and 9 bases from J, the gap between germline ends came to 14 bases. CDR1 is KGHSH, CDR2 LQKENI, per germline. DNA for the CDR3: TGTGCCAGCTCACCACCGGGACCGCTACAAAAAAAACTGTTTTTT. This sequence encodes CASSPPGPLQKKLFF.

The CDR3 DNA reads as TGTGCCAGCAGCCCAGGGCAGGACTGGGCTGGCTACACCTTC. Residues: CASSPGQDWAGYTF. The gene calls are TRBV7-3 and TRBJ1-2; possibly TRBD1 for D (5 bases). Trimming took off 5 bases at V and 7 bases at J, with 17 bases between the two ends. Germline V gene data show CDR1 as SGHTA and CDR2 as FQGTGA. The CDR3 loop spans 14 amino acids. The full variable domain, completed using reference TRBV7-3 and TRBJ1-2, is GAGVSQTPSNKVTEKGKYVELRCDPISGHTALYWYRQSLGQGPEFLIYFQGTGAADDSGLPNDRFFAVRPEGSVSTLKIQRTERGDSAVYLCASSPGQDWAGYTFGSGTRLTVV.

This clonotype was seen only a few times. The chain has TRBV27 and TRBJ2-1; 7 positions agree with TRBD1. This CDR3 spans 16 amino acids. Trimming cost V 3 bases and J 4 bases; bases outside gene matches: 9. In germline, CDR1 is MNHEY, CDR2 SMNVEV (reference sequence). In nucleotides, the CDR3 is TGTGCCAGCAGTTTCCTAAGACAGGGAACTTACAATGAGCAGTTCTTC. Its translation: CASSFLRQGTYNEQFF.

This clonotype was counted ten times or more. V usage is TRBV11-2 and J usage is TRBJ1-5, with 7 nucleotides matching TRBD1. The V segment lost 6 bases and the J segment 2 bases; nucleotides outside the gene matches: 7. The germline gives CDR1 SGHAT, CDR2 FQNNGV. The CDR3 runs 15 residues. CDR3 amino acids: CASSTGESGNQPQHF. DNA of the CDR3: TGTGCCAGCAGTACAGGGGAAAGCGGCAATCAGCCCCAGCATTTT. The full variable domain, its missing parts supplied by reference TRBV11-2 and TRBJ1-5, is EAGVAQSPRYKIIEKRQSVAFWCNPISGHATLYWYQQILGQGPKLLIQFQNNGVVDDSQLPKDRFSAERLKGVDSTLKIQPAKLEDSAVYLCASSTGESGNQPQHFGDGTRLSIL.

This clonotype was picked up a small number of times. This chain connects TRBV28 to TRBJ1-6; possible D gene TRBD1, 6 bases. The CDR3 is 13 residues long. The ends were cut back, 8 bases at V and 9 bases at J, with 14 bases in the middle. Germline V gives CDR1 MDHEN, CDR2 SYDVKM. The CDR3 spells CASGSGVGSPLHF. The DNA of the CDR3 is TGTGCCAGCGGTTCAGGGGTAGGTTCACCCCTCCACTTT.

This clonotype was counted between two and nine times. V gene TRBV7-2 combines with J gene TRBJ1-1; no definite D call. The V end was cut by 8 bases, the J end by 7 bases, with 17 bases between. There are 13 residues in the CDR3. The germline V gene encodes CDR1 SGHTA and CDR2 FQGNSA. As DNA, the CDR3 is TGTGCCAGCCGTCTTCAAGTATTTGATGAAGCTTTCTTT. This translates into CASRLQVFDEAFF. The full variable domain, its missing parts supplied by reference TRBV7-2 and TRBJ1-1, is GAGVSQSPSNKVTEKGKDVELRCDPISGHTALYWYRQSLGQGLEFLIYFQGNSAPDKSGLPSDRFSAERTGGSVSTLTIQRTQQEDSAVYLCASRLQVFDEAFFGQGTRLTVV.

The chain is built from TRBV15 and TRBJ2-1; 9 nucleotides agree with TRBD1. J was trimmed by 2 bases and V by 3 bases; bases with no gene match: 5. Germline V gives CDR1 LNHNV, CDR2 YYDKDF (reference sequence). CDR3 length: 16 amino acids. CDR3 DNA sequence: TGTGCCACCAGCAGGGAAAGACAGGGGGCCTACAATGAGCAGTTCTTC. Protein product: CATSRERQGAYNEQFF.

This clonotype was seen many times. The rearrangement uses TRBV7-2 and TRBJ1-6, with D tentatively TRBD1 (6 bases). Germline-derived CDR1 and CDR2 are SGHTA and FQGNSA. This CDR3 is built from 15 residues. V was pared by 5 bases and J by 6 bases, with 14 bases between. The CDR3 coding sequence is TGTGCCAGCAGCGCCGACAGGACTTCTAATTCACCCCTCCACTTT. As protein: CASSADRTSNSPLHF.

This clonotype turned up a few times. The chain combines TRBV25-1 with TRBJ1-2, with D uncertain. Germline V gives CDR1 MGHDK, CDR2 SYGVNS. The V end lost 5 bases, the J end lost 7 bases, and 14 bases lay between the germline ends. The CDR3 extends over 13 amino acids. The CDR3 coding sequence is TGTGCCAGCAGTTCACACCGGCAAGGTGGCTACACCTTC. Its protein is CASSSHRQGGYTF.

The CDR3 is CASSHGQGASGYTF. The CDR3 nucleotides read TGCGCCAGCAGCCATGGACAGGGGGCAAGTGGCTACACCTTC. The V gene is TRBV5-1, the J gene TRBJ1-2, with TRBD1 matching 11 bases. Germline CDR1 is SGHRS and CDR2 is YFSETQ. This CDR3 has 14 residues. Trimming took 4 bases from V and 7 from J; bases not matched to a gene: 6.

This sequence joins TRBV12-3 or TRBV12-4 and TRBJ1-1, with TRBD1 identical over 9 bases. V dropped 5 bases and J dropped 1; count of bases not matched to a gene: 5. The CDR3 covers 15 residues. Here the CDR3 reads CASSTEDRGNTEAFF. The DNA for the CDR3 is TGTGCCAGCAGTACCGAGGACAGGGGGAACACTGAAGCTTTCTTT.

The J gene is TRBJ1-5, the V gene TRBV3-1; D is undetermined. Trimming removed 0 bases from V and 3 bases from J, with 6 bases in between. Germline V CDR1 and CDR2: LGHDT, YNNKEL (reference sequence). This CDR3 is 14 amino acids long. CDR3: CASSQDPVNQPQHF. CDR3 sequence (DNA): TGTGCCAGCAGCCAAGATCCCGTCAATCAGCCCCAGCATTTT.

A few counts support this clonotype. The chain employs TRBV5-1 and TRBJ2-5; 9 bases agree with TRBD2. The V gene end was trimmed by 4 bases and the J gene end by 5 bases; junction bases not matched to a gene: 3. The germline V gene has CDR1 SGHRS and CDR2 YFSETQ. The CDR3 contains 13 residues. CDR3 in amino acids: CASSGGGAETQYF. The CDR3, as DNA: TGCGCCAGCAGCGGCGGGGGGGCGGAGACCCAGTACTTC. Full variable domain (remainder filled in from reference TRBV5-1 and TRBJ2-5): KAGVTQTPRYLIKTRGQQVTLSCSPISGHRSVSWYQQTPGQGLQFLFEYFSETQRNKGNFPGRFSGRQFSNSRSEMNVSTLELGDSALYLCASSGGGAETQYFGPGTRLLVL.

This clonotype was seen many times. The chain couples TRBV7-2 to TRBJ1-1, with 7 bases aligning to TRBD1. The CDR3 has 14 amino acids. The germline V gene has CDR1 SGHTA and CDR2 FQGNSA. The ends lost 5 bases at V and 0 bases at J; junction bases unmatched: 3. For the CDR3, the DNA is TGTGCCAGCAGCGCGGGACAGATGAACACTGAAGCTTTCTTT. Translation gives CASSAGQMNTEAFF.

The rearrangement joins TRBV6-1 to TRBJ1-5; weak D call: TRBD1 (5 bases). V shed 2 bases and J shed 6 bases, with 14 bases lying between them. The CDR3 has 15 amino acids. Germline CDR1 is MNHNS and CDR2 is SASEGT. Here the CDR3 reads CASSELLGEIQPQHF. In DNA form, the CDR3 reads TGTGCCAGCAGTGAACTCTTAGGGGAGATTCAGCCCCAGCATTTT.

This clonotype was seen a few times. This chain uses TRBV25-1 with TRBJ1-1, with D perhaps matching TRBD1 (6 bases). The germline gives CDR1 MGHDK, CDR2 SYGVNS. The V end was cut by 6 bases, the J end by 4 bases, with 15 bases between. This CDR3 comprises 14 residues. CDR3 protein: CASRAGEDGTEAFF. CDR3 coding DNA: TGTGCCAGCAGGGCAGGGGAGGATGGCACTGAAGCTTTCTTT.

The chain employs TRBV30 and TRBJ1-5; D gene unclear. Germline CDR1 GTSNPN, CDR2 SVGIG (reference sequence). The V end was cut by 2 bases, the J end by 2 bases, with 10 bases between. The CDR3 covers 14 residues. Here the CDR3 reads CAWSLRGGNQPQHF. The CDR3 nucleotides are TGTGCCTGGAGTCTGCGAGGTGGCAATCAGCCCCAGCATTTT.

The chain joins TRBV7-3 to TRBJ1-1; 10 bases agree with TRBD1. The V gene's germline CDR1 is SGHTA and CDR2 FQGTGA. The V gene end was trimmed by 4 bases and the J gene end by 7 bases; junction bases not matched to a gene: 6. The CDR3 has 14 amino acids. The CDR3 here is CASSSTGQGFEAFF. DNA for the CDR3: TGTGCCAGCAGCTCCACGGGACAGGGGTTTGAAGCTTTCTTT.

This clonotype was recorded once. This sequence may be a read error, since a much larger clone differs from it by one base. This sequence joins TRBV7-2 and TRBJ1-4, with D unresolved. The CDR3 totals 14 residues. The germline V gene encodes CDR1 SGHTA and CDR2 FQGNSA. The CDR3 spells CASSVVSGGENLFF. CDR3 DNA: TGTGCCAGCAGCGTCGTATCCGGCGGGGAAAATCTGTTTTTT.

This clonotype turned up a few times. This sequence joins TRBV15 and TRBJ2-6; 9 nucleotides line up with TRBD1. The V gene's germline CDR1 is LNHNV and CDR2 YYDKDF (reference sequence). This CDR3 comprises 17 residues. V was pared by 0 bases and J by 2 bases, with 2 bases of the junction left unmatched. The CDR3 loop reads CATSRDGTGTGANVLTF. CDR3 coding DNA: TGTGCCACCAGCAGAGACGGGACAGGGACTGGGGCCAACGTCCTGACTTTC. Supplemented by reference TRBV15 and TRBJ2-6, the full variable domain reads DAMVIQNPRYQVTQFGKPVTLSCSQTLNHNVMYWYQQKSSQAPKLLFHYYDKDFNNEADTPDNFQSRRPNTSFCFLDIRSPGLGDTAMYLCATSRDGTGTGANVLTFGAGSRLTVL.

This clonotype appeared a few times. The chain recombines TRBV6-1 with TRBJ2-7, with D hard to call. Germline V gene lookup returns CDR1 MNHNS and CDR2 SASEGT. There are 11 residues in the CDR3. V was clipped by 10 bases and J by 5 bases, with 12 bases between them. The CDR3: CATTRFDEQYF. The CDR3 DNA sequence: TGTGCCACCACGCGGTTCGACGAGCAGTACTTC.